In its sample, the clone carrying this TCR beta chain was seen a few times. The antigen is not known. This sample stems from a study of T cells in Graves' hyperthyroidism and ophthalmopathy. At the level of the study: Prior to any treatment, at the point of initial diagnosis, peripheral blood was collected. General study findings and limits: Model predictions of ophthalmopathy came a median approximately 6.8 months before onset.

TCR beta CDR3 regions were amplified from RNA. HTBI primers were used for first-round RT-PCR of the TCR CDR3. TCRdb reanalysed the multiplex PCR reads using MiXCR and keeps one entry per CDR3 protein. The sample lists about 590,000 distinct CDR3 sequences; about a sixth were seen once. Graves' hyperthyroidism without ophthalmopathy progression within 18 months was termed stable. Diagnoses used clinical symptoms, serum thyroxine and TRAb, thyroid ultrasound and orbital computed tomography. The CDR3 sequence is 14 residues long. The germline V gene encodes CDR1 LGHNA and CDR2 YSLEER. V was trimmed by 0 bases and J by 6 bases, leaving 10 bases between them.

This clonotype originated in a woman between 25 and 40 years old with Graves' hyperthyroidism. This chain joins TRBV4-3 and TRBJ2-3, with D maybe TRBD2 (6 bases). Material: blood. CDR3 coding DNA: TGCGCCAGCAGCCAAGATTCCCGGGGGGATACGCAGTATTTT. Amino acids: CASSQDSRGDTQYF.